Listed here are 12 T cell receptor beta chains from one sample, sequenced in a study of OX40 agonist ivuxolimab in advanced cancers. Data came from immunoSEQ multiplex PCR; TCRdb stores just in-frame clones and leaves some out. The sample has 45,000 or so clones, less than 90% seen once; the top ten hold about 7%. The sequencing here drew on CD4+ or CD8+ T cells sorted from blood, taken in a trial of the OX40 agonist ivuxolimab. These receptors came from an adult with an advanced solid tumor such as melanoma, head and neck, liver or kidney cancer.

This clone is termed medium-sized (0.01 to 0.1%). The chain uses TRBV6-1 and TRBJ1-1; 7 positions match TRBD1. Germline V gene sequence: CDR1 MNHNS, CDR2 SASEGT. CDR3 length equals 15 residues. The V gene end was trimmed by 7 bases and the J gene end by 0 bases; junction bases not matched to a gene: 8. The CDR3 region has the DNA TGTGCCAGCACCCGGGACAGCTTAATGAACACTGAAGCTTTCTTT. Encoded protein: CASTRDSLMNTEAFF.

CDR3 DNA: TGTGCCAGCAGTGAGTTCGGCTACGAGCAGTACTTC. Translation gives CASSEFGYEQYF. The chain links TRBV6-1 to TRBJ2-7; D is undetermined. The ends were cut back, 3 bases at V and 3 bases at J, with 6 bases in the middle. The CDR3 sequence is 12 residues long. Germline V gene sequence: CDR1 MNHNS, CDR2 SASEGT.

Turning to this clone: Since the CDR3 does not end with the conserved phenylalanine or tryptophan, this likely comes from a read error. The V call is TRBV2, the J call TRBJ1-1; 9 bases agree with TRBD1. The V segment lost 4 bases and the J segment 4 bases; nucleotides outside the gene matches: 7. This CDR3 is 15 amino acids long. Germline V gene sequence: CDR1 SNHLY, CDR2 FYNNEI. The CDR3 loop reads CASSVHRGQVTEAFL. CDR3 coding DNA: TGTGCCAGCAGTGTTCACAGGGGGCAGGTCACTGAAGCTTTCCTT.

This chain joins TRBV30 and TRBJ1-5; D uncertain. Deletions cut 0 bases from V and 4 bases from J, with 7 bases between. Germline loops: CDR1 GTSNPN, CDR2 SVGIG (reference sequence). The CDR3 covers 13 residues. The chain's CDR3 is CAWSVRDNQPQHF. The CDR3 nucleotides are TGTGCCTGGAGTGTAAGGGATAATCAGCCCCAGCATTTT.

The chain combines TRBV10-3 with TRBJ1-2, with D possibly being TRBD1 (5 bases). The length of the CDR3 is 16 residues. CDR1 is ENHRY and CDR2 is SYGVKD in the germline V gene. V was clipped by 3 bases and J by 0 bases, with 14 bases between them. The CDR3 here is CAISDSEGRSNYGYTF. The DNA of the CDR3 is TGTGCCATCAGTGATTCCGAGGGACGTTCTAACTATGGCTACACCTTC.

V usage is TRBV18 and J usage is TRBJ1-3; D remains unclear. The V end lost 2 bases, the J end lost 0 bases, and 8 bases lay between the germline ends. Germline values: CDR1 KGHSH, CDR2 LQKENI. The CDR3 loop spans 15 amino acids. CDR3 sequence (DNA): TGTGCCAGCTCACCAACCGACGGCTCTGGAAACACCATATATTTT. Protein sequence: CASSPTDGSGNTIYF. Looking up the rest from reference TRBV18 and TRBJ1-3 gives the full variable domain: NAGVMQNPRHLVRRRGQEARLRCSPMKGHSHVYWYRQLPEEGLKFMVYLQKENIIDESGMPKERFSAEFPKEGPSILRIQQVVRGDSAAYFCASSPTDGSGNTIYFGEGSWLTVV.

This clone has more than one count but fewer than ten. The J gene is TRBJ1-5, the V gene TRBV2; possibly TRBD1 for D (5 bases). V was cut by 2 bases and J by 1 base, with 12 bases left in between. CDR3 length equals 16 residues. CDR1 SNHLY and CDR2 FYNNEI come from the germline V gene. The CDR3 loop is CASSEHGGRSNQPQHF. The CDR3 coding sequence is TGTGCCAGCAGTGAACACGGGGGACGCAGCAATCAGCCCCAGCATTTT. Full variable domain (missing parts from reference TRBV2 and TRBJ1-5): EPEVTQTPSHQVTQMGQEVILRCVPISNHLYFYWYRQILGQKVEFLVSFYNNEISEKSEIFDDQFSVERPDGSNFTLKIRSTKLEDSAMYFCASSEHGGRSNQPQHFGDGTRLSIL.

V usage is TRBV7-9 and J usage is TRBJ1-2, with TRBD1 as a possible D gene (5 bases). V was clipped by 0 bases and J by 4 bases, with 12 bases between them. The CDR3 sequence is 15 residues long. CDR1 is SEHNR, CDR2 FQNEAQ, per germline (reference sequence). This CDR3 is CASSLAQDGSYGYTF. CDR3 DNA sequence: TGTGCCAGCAGCTTAGCACAGGACGGGTCCTATGGCTACACCTTC.

This rearrangement joins TRBV15 to TRBJ1-6; D is unclear. V was trimmed by 1 base and J by 0 bases, leaving 10 bases between them. The V gene's germline CDR1 is LNHNV and CDR2 YYDKDF (reference sequence). The CDR3 contains 17 residues. The CDR3 sequence: CATSRGTALSYNSPLHF. DNA of the CDR3: TGTGCCACCAGCAGAGGGACTGCACTCTCCTATAATTCACCCCTCCACTTT.

The gene calls are TRBV4-2 and TRBJ2-2; 9 bases line up with TRBD2. Looked up from germline, CDR1 is LGHNA and CDR2 is YNFKEQ. J was trimmed by 0 bases and V by 4 bases; bases with no gene match: 9. This CDR3 comprises 18 residues. This CDR3 reads CASSRVPSGEANTGELFF. CDR3 nucleotides: TGTGCCAGCAGCCGTGTCCCTAGCGGGGAGGCGAACACCGGGGAGCTGTTTTTT.

The chain has TRBV7-8 and TRBJ2-2, with D perhaps matching TRBD2 (6 bases). CDR1 is SGHVS and CDR2 is FQNEAQ in the germline V gene. There are 16 residues in the CDR3. V lost 5 bases and J lost 4, with 17 bases in between. CDR3 in amino acids: CASSANRDFSTGELFF. CDR3 DNA sequence: TGTGCCAGCAGCGCAAACCGGGACTTCAGCACCGGGGAGCTGTTTTTT.

The chain couples TRBV20-1 to TRBJ2-5, with D uncertain. V lost 5 bases and J lost 5, with 9 bases in between. Germline V lookup: CDR1 DFQATT, CDR2 SNEGSKA (reference sequence). The CDR3 spans 11 residues. DNA of the CDR3: TGCAGTGCTCAAGACGGGGAGACCCAGTACTTC. This translates into CSAQDGETQYF.